These 6 T cell receptor beta chains originate from one sample sequenced in a study of vaccination effects on CD4 cells after COVID-19. Repertoires were generated with immunoSEQ multiplex PCR, while TCRdb's copy carries only in-frame clones and drops some. The table lists some 50,000 clones, around 70% of them singletons, with 5.4% in the top ten. Their cognate antigens are unknown. Investigators separated out CD4+ T cells once around nine days of culture had passed. The individual was infected with SARS-CoV-2 between March and December 2020, as confirmed by PCR. The cohort was immunized with two doses of either the BNT162b2 or mRNA-1273 vaccine. The source was CD4+ T cells from PBMCs cultured without peptide, collected after COVID-19 vaccination. The receptor set was obtained from a human donor who had a prior SARS-CoV-2 infection.

V usage is TRBV9 and J usage is TRBJ2-5, with D perhaps given as TRBD1 or TRBD2 (5 bases each). CDR1 is SGDLS and CDR2 is YYNGEE in the germline V gene. V lost 0 bases and J 3 bases, leaving 18 bases between the germline ends. The length of the CDR3 is 17 residues. DNA for the CDR3: TGTGCCAGCAGCGTAGCGAGATCGACGCTGGGGGAAGAGACCCAGTACTTC. This translates into CASSVARSTLGEETQYF.

J is TRBJ2-5 and V is TRBV28; D not resolved. V lost 1 base and J lost 4, with 4 bases in between. CDR1 and CDR2 from the germline V gene are MDHEN and SYDVKM. The CDR3 contains 12 residues. CDR3 nucleotide sequence: TGTGCCAGCAGTTTATTGAGAGAGACCCAGTACTTC. Translating it yields CASSLLRETQYF.

This chain connects TRBV7-9 to TRBJ2-1; D is unresolved. Trimming left V 6 bases short and J 0 bases short, with 6 bases between. The CDR3 has 13 amino acids. CDR1 is SEHNR, CDR2 FQNEAQ, per germline (reference sequence). The CDR3 reads CASSLSSYNEQFF. CDR3 sequence (DNA): TGTGCCAGCAGTTTGAGCTCCTACAATGAGCAGTTCTTC. The full variable domain, rest sourced from reference TRBV7-9 and TRBJ2-1, is DTGVSQNPRHKITKRGQNVTFRCDPISEHNRLYWYRQTLGQGPEFLTYFQNEAQLEKSRLLSDRFSAERPKGSFSTLEIQRTEQGDSAMYLCASSLSSYNEQFFGPGTRLTVL.

This clone was observed once. The chain uses TRBV7-2 and TRBJ1-1, with D perhaps matching TRBD1 (5 bases). CDR1 is SGHTA and CDR2 is FQGNSA in the germline V gene. V was clipped by 3 bases and J by 2 bases, with 10 bases between them. This CDR3 is 14 amino acids long. CDR3 in amino acids: CASSFRGPNTEAFF. DNA for the CDR3: TGTGCCAGCAGCTTTAGGGGCCCAAACACTGAAGCTTTCTTT.

The chain combines TRBV7-9 with TRBJ2-1; 14 bases align to TRBD2. CDR3 length equals 13 residues. Unmatched junction bases numbered 9, after V lost 8 bases and J lost 15 bases. Germline V gives CDR1 SEHNR, CDR2 FQNEAQ (reference sequence). In DNA form, the CDR3 reads TGTGCCAGCGAAGGGACTAGCGGGGGTAGGTGGTTCTTC. This codes for CASEGTSGGRWFF.

The chain couples TRBV12-5 to TRBJ2-1; 11 bases match TRBD2. V gave up 3 bases and J gave up 6 bases; unmatched junction bases: 10. CDR3 length equals 17 residues. The germline CDR1 and CDR2 sequences are LGHNT and FRNRAP. CDR3 coding DNA: TGTGCTAGTGGTTTTGATACCGGGACTAGCGGTCCCAATGAGCAGTTCTTC. It encodes CASGFDTGTSGPNEQFF.